Detailed here is one T cell receptor beta chain. Per germline, CDR1 LNHDA and CDR2 SQIVND (reference sequence). The CDR3 extends over 13 amino acids. After removal of 4 bases from V and 5 bases from J, the junction contained 2 bases not matched to a gene. The data were taken from a study of shared clonotypes between healthy human individuals. The protocol was immunoSEQ multiplex PCR, while the TCRdb copy is restricted to in-frame clones and leaves out a portion. The table shows 400,000 to 550,000 clones, with 65% to 80% occurring only once. This clonotype was obtained from a woman aged 40 to 49 in good health. Some clones in this sample may be carry-over from other donors' samples. Sample: PBMCs. This chain uses TRBV19 with TRBJ1-5, with 7 bases identical to TRBD1. The CDR3 DNA follows: TGTGCCAGTAGTAACGACAGGGATCAGCCCCAGCATTTT. This gives the protein CASSNDRDQPQHF.